Presented here are 6 T cell receptor beta chains from one specimen sequenced in a study of blood T cell repertoires in COVID-19. Using immunoSEQ multiplex PCR, the repertoire was profiled, and TCRdb retains in-frame clones only, with some absent. This sample has about 400,000 clones; around 90% occur once, and the top ten carry approximately 2%. Input material: PBMCs or T cells enriched from blood (not recorded which). The receptors come from a woman aged 40 to 50 with acute COVID-19.

Worth noting for this clone: The sample contains more than one DNA sequence encoding this CDR3. This rearrangement joins TRBV10-3 to TRBJ1-2; 9 bases line up with TRBD1. The germline V gene encodes CDR1 ENHRY and CDR2 SYGVKD. V dropped 8 bases and J dropped 2; count of bases not matched to a gene: 3. The CDR3 loop spans 13 amino acids. The CDR3 DNA follows: TGTGCCATCTCCGGGACAGGGAACTATGGCTACACCTTC. Translating it yields CAISGTGNYGYTF.

J is TRBJ1-5 and V is TRBV7-9; 7 bases line up with TRBD1. V dropped 11 bases and J dropped 7; count of bases not matched to a gene: 11. CDR1 and CDR2 from the germline V gene are SEHNR and FQNEAQ (reference sequence). This CDR3 is 13 amino acids long. The CDR3 sequence: CAGDTGDGQPQHF. CDR3 nucleotide sequence: TGTGCCGGAGATACAGGGGATGGGCAGCCCCAGCATTTT.

The chain employs TRBV12-3 or TRBV12-4 and TRBJ1-2, with unresolved D. The CDR3 is made up of 13 amino acids. V was clipped by 9 bases and J by 4 bases, with 15 bases between them. The CDR3 DNA is TGTGCCAGTCGGGCGGGGAACGGCTATGGCTACACCTTC. This gives the protein CASRAGNGYGYTF.

This chain links TRBV6-2 or TRBV6-3 with TRBJ1-6; 7 bases agree with TRBD1. Trimming removed 0 bases from V and 2 bases from J; junction bases left unmatched: 4. The CDR3 extends over 17 amino acids. Looked up from germline, CDR1 is MNHEY and CDR2 is SVGEGT. The CDR3 DNA is TGTGCCAGCAGTTACTCGTCAGGGGGGACCTATAATTCACCCCTCCACTTT. It yields the protein CASSYSSGGTYNSPLHF.

The rearrangement joins TRBV4-1 to TRBJ1-3; D might be TRBD1 (5 bases). Germline V gene sequence: CDR1 MGHRA, CDR2 YSYEKL. V was shortened by 8 bases and J by 2 bases, with 10 bases between the two germline ends. The length of the CDR3 is 13 residues. This CDR3 is CASSQATGNTIYF. CDR3 bases: TGCGCCAGCTCACAGGCGACTGGAAACACCATATATTTT.

The chain has TRBV4-1 and TRBJ1-3, with TRBD1 matching 7 bases. Per the germline V gene, CDR1 is MGHRA and CDR2 is YSYEKL. V trimming: 4 bases; J trimming: 3 bases; junction bases outside the gene matches: 15. The CDR3 has 18 amino acids. The CDR3 region is CASSRDDRASRYGNTIYF. DNA for the CDR3: TGCGCCAGCAGCCGAGACGACAGGGCCTCCCGCTATGGAAACACCATATATTTT.